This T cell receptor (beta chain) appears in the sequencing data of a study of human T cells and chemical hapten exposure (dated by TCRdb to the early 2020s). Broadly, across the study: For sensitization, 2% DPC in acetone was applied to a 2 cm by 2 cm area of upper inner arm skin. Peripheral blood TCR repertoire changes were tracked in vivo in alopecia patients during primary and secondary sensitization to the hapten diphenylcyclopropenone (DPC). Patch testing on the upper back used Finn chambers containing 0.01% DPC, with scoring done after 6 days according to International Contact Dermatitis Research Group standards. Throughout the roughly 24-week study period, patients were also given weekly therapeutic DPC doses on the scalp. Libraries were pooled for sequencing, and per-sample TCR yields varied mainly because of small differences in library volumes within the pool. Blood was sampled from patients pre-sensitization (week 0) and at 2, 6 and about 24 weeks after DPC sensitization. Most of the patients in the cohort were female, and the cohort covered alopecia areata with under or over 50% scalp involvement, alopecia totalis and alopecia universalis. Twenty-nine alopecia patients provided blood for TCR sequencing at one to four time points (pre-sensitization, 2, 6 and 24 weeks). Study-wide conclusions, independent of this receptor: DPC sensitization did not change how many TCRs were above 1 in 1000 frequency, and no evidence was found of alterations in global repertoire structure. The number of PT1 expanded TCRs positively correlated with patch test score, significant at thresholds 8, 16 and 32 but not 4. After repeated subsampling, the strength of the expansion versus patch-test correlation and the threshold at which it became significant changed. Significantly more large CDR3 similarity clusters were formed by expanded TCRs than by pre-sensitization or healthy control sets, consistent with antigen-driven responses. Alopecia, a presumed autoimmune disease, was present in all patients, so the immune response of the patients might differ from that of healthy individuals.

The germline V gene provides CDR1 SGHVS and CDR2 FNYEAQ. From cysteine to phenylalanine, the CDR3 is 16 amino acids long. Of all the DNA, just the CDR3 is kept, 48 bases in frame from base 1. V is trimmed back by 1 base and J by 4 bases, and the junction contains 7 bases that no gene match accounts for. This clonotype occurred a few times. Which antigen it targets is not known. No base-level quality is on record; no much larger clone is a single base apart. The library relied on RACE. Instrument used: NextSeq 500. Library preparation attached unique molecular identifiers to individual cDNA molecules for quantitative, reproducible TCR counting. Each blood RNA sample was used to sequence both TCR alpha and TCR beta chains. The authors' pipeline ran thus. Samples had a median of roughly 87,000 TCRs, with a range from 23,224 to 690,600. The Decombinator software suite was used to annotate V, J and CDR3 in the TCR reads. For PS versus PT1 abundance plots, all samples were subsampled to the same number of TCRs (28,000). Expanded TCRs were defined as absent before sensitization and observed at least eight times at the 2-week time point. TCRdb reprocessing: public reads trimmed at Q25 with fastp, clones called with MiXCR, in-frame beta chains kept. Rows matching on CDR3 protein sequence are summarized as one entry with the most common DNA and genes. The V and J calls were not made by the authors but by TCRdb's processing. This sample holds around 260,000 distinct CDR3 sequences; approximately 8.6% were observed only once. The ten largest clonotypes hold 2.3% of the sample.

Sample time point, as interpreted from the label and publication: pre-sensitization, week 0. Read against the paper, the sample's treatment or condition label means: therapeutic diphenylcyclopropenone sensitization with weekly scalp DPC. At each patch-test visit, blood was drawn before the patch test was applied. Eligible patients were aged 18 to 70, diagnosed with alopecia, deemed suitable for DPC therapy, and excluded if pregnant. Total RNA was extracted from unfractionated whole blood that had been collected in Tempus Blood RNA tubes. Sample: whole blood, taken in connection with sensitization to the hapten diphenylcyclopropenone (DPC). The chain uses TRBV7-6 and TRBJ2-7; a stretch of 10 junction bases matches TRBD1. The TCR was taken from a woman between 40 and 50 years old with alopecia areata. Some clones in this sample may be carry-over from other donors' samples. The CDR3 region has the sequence CASSLGAGTGVYEQYF. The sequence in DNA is TGTGCCAGCAGCTTAGGGGCCGGGACAGGGGTGTACGAGCAGTACTTC. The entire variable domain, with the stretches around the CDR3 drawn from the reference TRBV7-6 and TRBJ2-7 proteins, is GAGVSQSPRYKVTKRGQDVALRCDPISGHVSLYWYRQALGQGPEFLTYFNYEAQQDKSGLPNDRFSAERPEGSISTLTIQRTEQRDSAMYRCASSLGAGTGVYEQYFGPGTRLTVT.